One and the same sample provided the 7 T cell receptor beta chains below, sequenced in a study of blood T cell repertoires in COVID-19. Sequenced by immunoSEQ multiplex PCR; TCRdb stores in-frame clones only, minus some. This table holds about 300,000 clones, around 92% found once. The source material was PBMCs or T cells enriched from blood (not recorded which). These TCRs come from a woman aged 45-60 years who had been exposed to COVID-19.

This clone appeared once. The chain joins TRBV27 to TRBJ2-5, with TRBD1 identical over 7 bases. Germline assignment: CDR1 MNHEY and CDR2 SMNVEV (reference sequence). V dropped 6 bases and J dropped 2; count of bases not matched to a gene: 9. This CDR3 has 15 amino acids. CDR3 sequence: CASRPLDRVQETQYF. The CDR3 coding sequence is TGTGCCAGCAGACCACTCGACAGGGTTCAAGAGACCCAGTACTTC.

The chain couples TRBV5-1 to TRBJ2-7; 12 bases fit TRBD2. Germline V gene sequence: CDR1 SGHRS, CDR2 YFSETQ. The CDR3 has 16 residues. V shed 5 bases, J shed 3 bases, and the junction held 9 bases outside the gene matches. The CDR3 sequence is CASSLTSGGTIYEQYF. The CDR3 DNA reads TGCGCCAGCAGTCTTACTAGCGGGGGGACAATCTACGAGCAGTACTTC.

In DNA form, the CDR3 reads TGTGCCAGCAGCCAAGTAGGGGTACTGGCTGGAAACACCATATATTTT. Translating gives CASSQVGVLAGNTIYF. The chain couples TRBV3-1 (or the pseudogene TRBV3-2) to TRBJ1-3; a possible D gene is TRBD1 (5 bases). Germline CDR1 is LGHDT and CDR2 is YNNKEL (reference sequence). The CDR3 contains 16 residues. V was cut by 1 base and J by 2 bases, with 12 bases left in between.

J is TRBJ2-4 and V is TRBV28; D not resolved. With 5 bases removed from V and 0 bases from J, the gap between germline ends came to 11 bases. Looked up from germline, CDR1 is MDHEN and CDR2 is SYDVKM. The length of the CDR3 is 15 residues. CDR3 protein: CASSPQNIAKNIQYF. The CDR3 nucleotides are TGTGCCAGCAGTCCACAGAATATAGCCAAAAACATTCAGTACTTC.

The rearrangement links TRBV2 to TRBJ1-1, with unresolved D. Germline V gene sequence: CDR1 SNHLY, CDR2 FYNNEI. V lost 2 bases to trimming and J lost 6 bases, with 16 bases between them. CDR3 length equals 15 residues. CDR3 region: CASSELRGEWAEAFF. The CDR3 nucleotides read TGTGCCAGCAGTGAATTACGGGGTGAATGGGCTGAAGCTTTCTTT. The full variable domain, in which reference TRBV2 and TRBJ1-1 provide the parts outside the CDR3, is EPEVTQTPSHQVTQMGQEVILRCVPISNHLYFYWYRQILGQKVEFLVSFYNNEISEKSEIFDDQFSVERPDGSNFTLKIRSTKLEDSAMYFCASSELRGEWAEAFFGQGTRLTVV.

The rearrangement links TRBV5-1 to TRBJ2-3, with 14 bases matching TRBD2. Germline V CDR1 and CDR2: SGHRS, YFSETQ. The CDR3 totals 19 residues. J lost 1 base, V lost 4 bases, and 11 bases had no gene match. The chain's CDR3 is CASSRTSGGPIAGTDTQYF. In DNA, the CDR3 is TGCGCCAGCAGCCGGACTAGCGGGGGGCCCATAGCCGGCACAGATACGCAGTATTTT.

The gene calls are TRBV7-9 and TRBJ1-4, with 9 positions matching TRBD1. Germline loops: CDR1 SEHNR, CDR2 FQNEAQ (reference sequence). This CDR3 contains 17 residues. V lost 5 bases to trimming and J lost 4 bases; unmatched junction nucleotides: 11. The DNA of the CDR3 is TGTGCCAGCAGCCAAGACTGGACAGGGGACCTTAATGAAAAACTGTTTTTT. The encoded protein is CASSQDWTGDLNEKLFF.